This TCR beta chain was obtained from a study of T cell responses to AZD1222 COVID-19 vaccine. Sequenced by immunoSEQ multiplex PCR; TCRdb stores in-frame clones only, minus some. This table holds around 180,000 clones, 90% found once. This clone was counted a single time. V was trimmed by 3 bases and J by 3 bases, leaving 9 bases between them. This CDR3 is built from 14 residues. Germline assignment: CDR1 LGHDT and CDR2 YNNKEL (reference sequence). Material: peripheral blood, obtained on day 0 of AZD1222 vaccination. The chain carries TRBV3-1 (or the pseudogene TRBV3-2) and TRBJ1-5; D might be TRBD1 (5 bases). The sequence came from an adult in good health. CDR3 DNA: TGTGCCAGCAGCCAGGGGCAGTCCAATCAGCCCCAGCATTTT. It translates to CASSQGQSNQPQHF.